Reported below is one TCR beta chain. The antigen remains undetermined. This sample was included in a study of Ad26.COV2.S vaccination and SARS-CoV-2 variants. Study-wide results and caveats: Non-spike TCR breadth was similar in vaccine and placebo recipients.

Some clones are missing from TCRdb's copy, which holds only in-frame ones; the method was immunoSEQ multiplex PCR. The sample lists fewer than 400,000 clones; about 86% were seen once. Germline V gives CDR1 ENHRY, CDR2 SYGVKD. The J segment lost 2 bases and the V segment lost 0 bases, leaving 6 bases of the junction unmatched. There are 17 residues in the CDR3. Sample treatment: around 19 received Ad26.COV2.S at low or high dose, single or two shots; about five received placebo; per-sample allocation not given. At day 63 after the first vaccine or placebo injection, samples were drawn. The chain joins TRBV10-3 to TRBJ2-5, with 10 bases identical to TRBD2. The TCR comes from a person aged 18-65 years who received the Ad26.COV2.S COVID-19 vaccine or a placebo. Here the sequenced sample was peripheral blood, taken in a trial of Ad26.COV2.S vaccine versus placebo. In nucleotides, the CDR3 is TGTGCCATCAGTGAGTCCTTCATAGCGGGGGGACAAGAGACCCAGTACTTC. The encoded protein is CAISESFIAGGQETQYF.